A single T cell receptor beta chain is shown here with its context. As yet, its antigen is unknown. This record comes from a study of cytomegalovirus exposure and HLA in healthy donors. Trimming cost V 0 bases and J 4 bases, with 8 bases left between them. The CDR3 covers 13 residues. CDR1 SGHRS and CDR2 YFSETQ come from the germline V gene. 60 Vbeta and 13 Jbeta primers were used in PCR. Repertoires were generated with immunoSEQ multiplex PCR, while TCRdb's copy carries only in-frame clones and drops some. The sample holds 80,000 to 130,000 clones, approximately 81% seen once. Study outcomes and limitations: A later analysis showed that HLA-associated TCR beta chains had undergone more clonal expansion than equally common others. In a later analysis, TCR beta V- and J-gene trimming showed a link to a missense DCLRE1C variant. Across donors, presence/absence analyses took sequencing depth to be roughly uniform. Cytomegalovirus-associated status was assigned to 164 TCR beta chains.

V is TRBV5-1 and J is TRBJ2-7; D not resolved. The sequence derives from a male donor in good health and CMV-seropositive. Sequenced input: PBMCs. CDR3 loop: CASSLASDYEQYF. The CDR3 coding sequence is TGCGCCAGCAGCTTGGCATCAGATTACGAGCAGTACTTC. The full variable domain, completed using reference TRBV5-1 and TRBJ2-7, is KAGVTQTPRYLIKTRGQQVTLSCSPISGHRSVSWYQQTPGQGLQFLFEYFSETQRNKGNFPGRFSGRQFSNSRSEMNVSTLELGDSALYLCASSLASDYEQYFGPGTRLTVT.